Presented here are 12 T cell receptor beta chains from one specimen sequenced in a study of vaccination effects on CD4 cells after COVID-19. ViraFEST assay sequencing came after antigen-specific CD4+ T cells were expanded with viral peptide pools. Following culture for under 12 days, CD4+ T cells were isolated. According to the study, vaccine recipients showed no prior SARS-CoV-2 infection and negative nucleocapsid antibodies. Data came from immunoSEQ multiplex PCR; TCRdb stores just in-frame clones and leaves some out. The table has tens of thousands of clones, roughly three quarters seen once. Their antigens remain unidentified. The sample consisted of CD4+ T cells from PBMCs cultured with HCoV-OC43 spike peptides, taken before COVID-19 vaccination. The sample's subset: HCoV-OC43 spike overlapping peptide pool stimulation. These receptors were obtained from a human donor who received a COVID-19 vaccine.

The chain has TRBV6-2 or TRBV6-3 and TRBJ1-5, with a weak D call TRBD1 (5 bases). From germline, CDR1 is MNHEY and CDR2 SVGEGT. Trimming cost V 2 bases and J 4 bases, with 12 bases left between them. The CDR3 loop spans 15 amino acids. The CDR3 bases are TGTGCCAGCAGTTACAGTCGAAGGGGAAATCAGCCCCAGCATTTT. Amino acid sequence: CASSYSRRGNQPQHF.

This chain uses TRBV7-2 with TRBJ1-6, with 7 bases that match TRBD1. The CDR3 is 14 amino acids. From germline, CDR1 is SGHTA and CDR2 FQGNSA. V shed 5 bases and J 9 bases; nucleotides not matched to a gene: 7. The CDR3 nucleotides are TGTGCCAGCAGCCGGGACAGTTTCAGTTCACCCCTCCACTTT. Protein product: CASSRDSFSSPLHF. Complete variable domain (other parts from reference TRBV7-2 and TRBJ1-6): GAGVSQSPSNKVTEKGKDVELRCDPISGHTALYWYRQSLGQGLEFLIYFQGNSAPDKSGLPSDRFSAERTGGSVSTLTIQRTQQEDSAVYLCASSRDSFSSPLHFGNGTRLTVT.

This chain's CDR3 is CASSLASGKQFF. In DNA, the CDR3 is TGTGCCAGCAGCTTAGCTTCAGGGAAGCAGTTCTTC. The rearrangement links TRBV7-8 to TRBJ2-1; a weak D match, TRBD1 (5 bases). The germline gives CDR1 SGHVS, CDR2 FQNEAQ. CDR3 length: 12 amino acids. V shed 0 bases and J shed 11 bases, with 8 bases lying between them.

The chain is built from TRBV19 and TRBJ1-5, with D perhaps TRBD1 (5 bases). Per the germline V gene, CDR1 is LNHDA and CDR2 is SQIVND (reference sequence). The CDR3 sequence is 13 residues long. V gave up 7 bases and J gave up 6 bases, with 13 bases separating them. For the CDR3, the DNA is TGTGCCAGTAATTCAGGGCGTTCTCAGCCCCAGCATTTT. Protein product: CASNSGRSQPQHF.

The chain's CDR3 is CASSPPGVQGMAQPQHF. The CDR3 DNA follows: TGTGCCAGCTCACCACCGGGGGTCCAGGGGATGGCTCAGCCCCAGCATTTT. This chain joins TRBV18 and TRBJ1-5; TRBD1 might be the D (6 bases). The germline V gene encodes CDR1 KGHSH and CDR2 LQKENI. The CDR3 sequence is 17 residues long. The V gene lost 0 bases and the J gene lost 6 bases, with 18 bases spanning the gap. Drawing the rest from reference TRBV18 and TRBJ1-5, the complete variable domain is NAGVMQNPRHLVRRRGQEARLRCSPMKGHSHVYWYRQLPEEGLKFMVYLQKENIIDESGMPKERFSAEFPKEGPSILRIQQVVRGDSAAYFCASSPPGVQGMAQPQHFGDGTRLSIL.

This clone was detected only a few times. The chain has TRBV15 and TRBJ1-6; unclear D gene. CDR1 is LNHNV and CDR2 is YYDKDF in the germline V gene (reference sequence). CDR3 length equals 15 residues. The ends were cut back, 5 bases at V and 0 bases at J, with 8 bases in the middle. Here the CDR3 reads CATSGRSSYNSPLHF. Written as DNA, the CDR3 is TGTGCCACCAGCGGGCGAAGCTCCTATAATTCACCCCTCCACTTT. Combining the CDR3 with reference TRBV15 and TRBJ1-6 gives the whole variable domain DAMVIQNPRYQVTQFGKPVTLSCSQTLNHNVMYWYQQKSSQAPKLLFHYYDKDFNNEADTPDNFQSRRPNTSFCFLDIRSPGLGDTAMYLCATSGRSSYNSPLHFGNGTRLTVT.

V is TRBV15 and J is TRBJ1-1; D unclear. Germline lookup yields CDR1 LNHNV and CDR2 YYDKDF (reference sequence). The CDR3 extends over 13 amino acids. The V end lost 0 bases, the J end lost 4 bases, and 6 bases lay between the germline ends. CDR3 in DNA: TGTGCCACCAGCAGAGAGCCCAGCACTGAAGCTTTCTTT. Translated: CATSREPSTEAFF.

This clone turned up a few times. The J gene is TRBJ1-2, the V gene TRBV5-1; unclear D gene. V shed 5 bases and J shed 0 bases, with 11 bases lying between them. CDR1 SGHRS and CDR2 YFSETQ come from the germline V gene. There are 14 residues in the CDR3. CDR3 sequence (DNA): TGCGCCAGCAGGGCTCAGTTAACTAACTATGGCTACACCTTC. Its protein product is CASRAQLTNYGYTF.

The J gene is TRBJ2-2, the V gene TRBV29-1; D is possibly TRBD2 (5 bases). Germline-derived CDR1 and CDR2 are SQVTM and ANQGSEA. V dropped 4 bases and J dropped 8 bases, with 5 bases sitting between them. The length of the CDR3 is 10 residues. The CDR3 loop reads CSVVAGELFF. The CDR3 bases are TGCAGCGTTGTAGCGGGGGAGCTGTTTTTT.

The chain employs TRBV5-1 and TRBJ2-5, with 7 bases fitting TRBD1. The CDR3 extends over 14 amino acids. Germline CDR1 SGHRS, CDR2 YFSETQ. V gave up 2 bases and J gave up 0 bases; unmatched junction bases: 1. The CDR3: CASSFGTDQETQYF. The CDR3 coding sequence is TGCGCCAGCAGCTTTGGGACAGACCAAGAGACCCAGTACTTC.

This clone has a handful of counts. The chain employs TRBV25-1 and TRBJ1-1; D gene ambiguous. V shed 2 bases and J shed 0 bases, with 7 bases lying between them. The CDR3 contains 14 residues. The germline V gene has CDR1 MGHDK and CDR2 SYGVNS. The DNA for the CDR3 is TGTGCCAGCAGTGAACTGGGGTTGAACACTGAAGCTTTCTTT. Protein product: CASSELGLNTEAFF.

The chain carries TRBV7-2 and TRBJ1-5; D is ambiguous. V was clipped by 0 bases and J by 6 bases, with 15 bases between them. CDR3 length equals 16 residues. Germline V gene data show CDR1 as SGHTA and CDR2 as FQGNSA. This CDR3 reads CASSLASVGSGQPQHF. Written as DNA, the CDR3 is TGTGCCAGCAGCTTAGCTTCAGTGGGGTCGGGTCAGCCCCAGCATTTT.